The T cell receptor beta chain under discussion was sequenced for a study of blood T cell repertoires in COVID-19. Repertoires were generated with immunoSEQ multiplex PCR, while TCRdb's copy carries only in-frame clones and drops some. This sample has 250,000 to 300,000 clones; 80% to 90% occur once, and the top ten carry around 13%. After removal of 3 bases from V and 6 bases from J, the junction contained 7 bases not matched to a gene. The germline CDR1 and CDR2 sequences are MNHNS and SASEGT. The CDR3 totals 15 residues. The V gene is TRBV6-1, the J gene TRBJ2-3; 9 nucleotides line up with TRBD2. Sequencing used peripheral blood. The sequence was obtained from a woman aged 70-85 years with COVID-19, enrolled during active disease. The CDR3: CASSDPGLAIDTQYF. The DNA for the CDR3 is TGTGCCAGCAGTGACCCGGGACTAGCTATCGATACGCAGTATTTT.